Below, 7 T cell receptor beta chains from the same sample are listed, as sequenced in a study of blood T cell repertoires in COVID-19. Only in-frame clones appear in the TCRdb table, and some are missing; sequencing was by immunoSEQ multiplex PCR. This sample yields tens of thousands of clones, of which about 88% are seen a single time; 5.1% belongs to the top ten. Sequenced material: peripheral blood. Source of these receptors: a man aged 35 to 55 with acute or convalescent COVID-19.

The DNA of the CDR3 is TGTGCCTGGACGGCGGCTAGCACAGATACGCAGTATTTT. Amino acid sequence: CAWTAASTDTQYF. The rearrangement links TRBV30 to TRBJ2-3; D remains ambiguous. Trimming took off 4 bases at V and 0 bases at J, with 8 bases between the two ends. The CDR3 extends over 13 amino acids. The V gene's germline CDR1 is GTSNPN and CDR2 SVGIG (reference sequence).

V usage is TRBV6-2 or TRBV6-3 and J usage is TRBJ2-5, with D possibly TRBD1 on 6 matching bases. The length of the CDR3 is 14 residues. V was shortened by 5 bases and J by 2 bases, with 12 bases between the two germline ends. The germline V gene has CDR1 MNHEY and CDR2 SVGEGT. CDR3 sequence reads: CASSHEGDQETQYF. The CDR3 nucleotides are TGTGCCAGCAGTCACGAGGGGGATCAAGAGACCCAGTACTTC.

The chain couples TRBV4-3 to TRBJ2-1; 8 positions match TRBD1. Losses at the gene ends were 0 bases for V and 7 bases for J; bases not matched to a gene: 8. The CDR3 consists of 16 residues. Germline CDR1 reads LGHNA; CDR2 reads YSLEER. Written as DNA, the CDR3 is TGCGCCAGCAGCCAAGAGGCAGGGGGCCATGGTAATGAGCAGTTCTTC. It is translated as CASSQEAGGHGNEQFF.

DNA of the CDR3: TGTGCCAGCAGTTACGTTGCGCGACAGGGGGCCGGGGAGCAGTACTTC. This translates into CASSYVARQGAGEQYF. The J gene is TRBJ2-7, the V gene TRBV6-2 or TRBV6-3; 10 positions agree with TRBD1. Losses at the gene ends were 2 bases for V and 7 bases for J; bases not matched to a gene: 11. Germline V CDR1 and CDR2: MNHEY, SVGEGT. This CDR3 has 16 amino acids.

This rearrangement joins TRBV29-1 to TRBJ1-2; the D is unclear. Deletions cut 8 bases from V and 8 bases from J, with 9 bases between. Per germline, CDR1 SQVTM and CDR2 ANQGSEA. The CDR3 contains 9 residues. CDR3 nucleotides: TGCAGCCCCGAGAGAGGCTACACCTTC. Protein: CSPERGYTF.

This chain uses TRBV6-5 with TRBJ2-1, with TRBD1 identical over 7 bases. The length of the CDR3 is 12 residues. The junction had 4 bases not matched to a gene; V was cut back by 6 bases and J by 8 bases. Germline values: CDR1 MNHEY, CDR2 SVGAGI. The CDR3 DNA reads TGTGCCAGCAGAAGAGGGGGCCATGAGCAGTTCTTC. Translation gives CASRRGGHEQFF.

V is TRBV29-1 and J is TRBJ2-7; possible D gene TRBD2, 5 bases. This CDR3 comprises 13 residues. Germline assignment: CDR1 SQVTM and CDR2 ANQGSEA. V shed 4 bases and J shed 3 bases, with 13 bases lying between them. The CDR3 spells CSVGAATNYEQYF. In DNA form, the CDR3 reads TGCAGCGTTGGAGCGGCCACCAACTACGAGCAGTACTTC.